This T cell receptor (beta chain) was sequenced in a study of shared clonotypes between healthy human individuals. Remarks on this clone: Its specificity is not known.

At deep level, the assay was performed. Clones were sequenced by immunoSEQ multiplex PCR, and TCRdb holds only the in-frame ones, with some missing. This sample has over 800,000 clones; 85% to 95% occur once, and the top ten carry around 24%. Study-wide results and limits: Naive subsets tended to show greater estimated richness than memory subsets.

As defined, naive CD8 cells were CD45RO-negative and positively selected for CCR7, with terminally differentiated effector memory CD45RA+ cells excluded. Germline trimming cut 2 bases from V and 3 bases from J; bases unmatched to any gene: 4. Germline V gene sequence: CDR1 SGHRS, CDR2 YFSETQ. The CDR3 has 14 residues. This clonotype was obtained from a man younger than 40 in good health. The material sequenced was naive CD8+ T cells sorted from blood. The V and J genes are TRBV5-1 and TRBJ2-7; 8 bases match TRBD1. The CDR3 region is CASSFRQGNYEQYF. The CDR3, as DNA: TGCGCCAGCAGCTTCCGACAGGGGAACTACGAGCAGTACTTC.